The 22 T cell receptor beta chains in this list originate from one sample, sequenced in a study of CD8 T cells in Susac syndrome (dated by TCRdb to the late 2010s). The method was the immunoSEQ multiplex PCR assay. RNA was extracted using the RNeasy kit, and roughly 0.45 to 1 ug of the RNA was reverse transcribed with random hexamers. Through fastp at Q25 and MiXCR, TCRdb rebuilt clones from the public reads, retaining in-frame beta chains. Identical CDR3 proteins give one entry, which carries the most common genes and DNA. The sample data list about 190,000 distinct CDR3 sequences, and 85% to 95% of these were observed just once. The ten largest make up 0.15% to 0.2% of the sample. The sequenced sample was CD8+ T cells from PBMCs. All receptors come from a human donor with Susac syndrome.

The J gene is TRBJ1-2, the V gene TRBV7-9, with TRBD1 identical over 9 bases. J lost 6 bases, V lost 1 base, and 6 bases had no gene match. In germline, CDR1 is SEHNR, CDR2 FQNEAQ (reference sequence). The CDR3 contains 15 residues. The CDR3 sequence: CASSLGDRVTDGYTF. As DNA, the CDR3 is TGTGCCAGCAGCTTAGGGGACAGGGTTACGGATGGCTACACCTTC.

The chain carries TRBV30 and TRBJ1-2; D not resolved. CDR3 length: 12 amino acids. The ends were cut back, 2 bases at V and 7 bases at J, with 11 bases in the middle. Germline V gene lookup returns CDR1 GTSNPN and CDR2 SVGIG (reference sequence). Here the CDR3 DNA reads TGTGCCTGGAGTTCTGGGGATGGTGGCTACACCTTC. This gives the protein CAWSSGDGGYTF.

CDR3 in DNA: TGCGCCAGCCATGGCAAATCGAACACCGGGGAGCTGTTTTTT. Protein sequence: CASHGKSNTGELFF. The rearrangement joins TRBV5-1 to TRBJ2-2; D gene ambiguous. CDR3 length: 14 amino acids. V was shortened by 7 bases and J by 0 bases, with 10 bases between the two germline ends. Germline values: CDR1 SGHRS, CDR2 YFSETQ.

The CDR3 reads CASSARRANEETQYF. For the CDR3, the DNA is TGTGCCAGCAGTGCGCGGAGAGCAAACGAAGAGACCCAGTACTTC. The chain uses TRBV2 and TRBJ2-5; D is uncertain. The V gene's germline CDR1 is SNHLY and CDR2 FYNNEI. The CDR3 runs to 15 residues. V lost 4 bases and J lost 3, with 15 bases in between.

The V and J genes are TRBV20-1 and TRBJ2-7; D possibly corresponds to TRBD2 (5 bases). The CDR3 length is 15 residues. Germline V gene sequence: CDR1 DFQATT, CDR2 SNEGSKA (reference sequence). Trimming took 0 bases from V and 3 from J, leaving 15 bases between them. The chain's CDR3 is CSARDSSGYYYEQYF. Written as DNA, the CDR3 is TGCAGTGCTAGAGATTCCAGCGGATACTACTACGAGCAGTACTTC.

The gene calls are TRBV9 and TRBJ1-2, with D tentatively TRBD1 (5 bases). The CDR3 is 14 amino acids. Germline CDR1 is SGDLS and CDR2 is YYNGEE. Trimming pared 4 bases from V and 3 bases from J, leaving 13 bases between. In DNA, the CDR3 is TGTGCCAGCAGCACATCCGGGACTCACTATGGCTACACCTTC. It specifies CASSTSGTHYGYTF. The whole variable domain, filled in from reference TRBV9 and TRBJ1-2, reads DSGVTQTPKHLITATGQRVTLRCSPRSGDLSVYWYQQSLDQGLQFLIQYYNGEERAKGNILERFSAQQFPDLHSELNLSSLELGDSALYFCASSTSGTHYGYTFGSGTRLTVV.

The chain has TRBV27 and TRBJ1-5; D uncertain. The germline V and J ends were trimmed by 3 bases and 5 bases, with 8 bases remaining between them. The CDR3 contains 13 residues. The V gene's germline CDR1 is MNHEY and CDR2 SMNVEV (reference sequence). The CDR3 loop reads CASSLAIHQPQHF. DNA for the CDR3: TGTGCCAGCAGTTTGGCCATACATCAGCCCCAGCATTTT.

V usage is TRBV7-6 and J usage is TRBJ1-4, with unresolved D. CDR1 is SGHVS and CDR2 is FNYEAQ in the germline V gene. This CDR3 region has 15 residues. Deletions cut 1 base from V and 8 bases from J, with 14 bases between. The CDR3 DNA is TGTGCCAGCAGCTTAGAACTAAGACAAGTAGAAAAACTGTTTTTT. It yields the protein CASSLELRQVEKLFF.

The chain is built from TRBV30 and TRBJ2-3; TRBD2 aligns across 8 bases. This CDR3 comprises 15 residues. CDR1 is GTSNPN, CDR2 SVGIG, per germline (reference sequence). V shed 3 bases, J shed 6 bases, and the junction held 11 bases outside the gene matches. The CDR3 DNA reads TGTGCCTGGAGCTGGGCAGCGGGGGCGGGGGATACGCAGTATTTT. Residues: CAWSWAAGAGDTQYF. Complete variable domain (other parts from reference TRBV30 and TRBJ2-3): SQTIHQWPATLVQPVGSPLSLECTVEGTSNPNLYWYRQAAGRGLQLLFYSVGIGQISSEVPQNLSASRPQDRQFILSSKKLLLSDSGFYLCAWSWAAGAGDTQYFGPGTRLTVL.

The V gene is TRBV28, the J gene TRBJ2-5; 7 positions match TRBD2. The trim removed 2 bases at V and 5 bases at J, leaving 5 bases unmatched. Germline CDR1 and CDR2: MDHEN and SYDVKM. This CDR3 spans 14 amino acids. The CDR3 DNA reads as TGTGCCAGCAGTTTAAATGGGCGGGGGGAGACCCAGTACTTC. Translating gives CASSLNGRGETQYF.

V is TRBV4-2 and J is TRBJ2-1; D may be TRBD2 (5 bases). This CDR3 has 16 amino acids. Germline V CDR1 and CDR2: LGHNA, YNFKEQ. Trimming removed 3 bases from V and 0 bases from J, with 12 bases in between. CDR3 sequence (DNA): TGTGCCAGCAGCCAGGACTCGTTAGCCTCCTACAATGAGCAGTTCTTC. Translation gives CASSQDSLASYNEQFF.

This clonotype has just one count. The chain couples TRBV9 to TRBJ2-5; TRBD2 aligns across 10 bases. This CDR3 is 16 amino acids long. Trimming took 0 bases from V and 4 from J; bases not matched to a gene: 6. The V gene's germline CDR1 is SGDLS and CDR2 YYNGEE. The chain's CDR3 is CASSVGSGGTSETQYF. The CDR3 bases are TGTGCCAGCAGCGTAGGTAGCGGGGGGACCTCAGAGACCCAGTACTTC. Using reference TRBV9 and TRBJ2-5 for the parts outside the CDR3, the full variable domain is DSGVTQTPKHLITATGQRVTLRCSPRSGDLSVYWYQQSLDQGLQFLIQYYNGEERAKGNILERFSAQQFPDLHSELNLSSLELGDSALYFCASSVGSGGTSETQYFGPGTRLLVL.

This chain uses TRBV7-9 with TRBJ2-1; 7 nucleotides match TRBD2. Germline CDR1 SEHNR, CDR2 FQNEAQ (reference sequence). This CDR3 has 16 residues. The V gene end was trimmed by 2 bases and the J gene end by 2 bases; junction bases not matched to a gene: 6. The CDR3 loop reads CASSLPGGLPYNEQFF. The CDR3 nucleotides are TGTGCCAGCAGCTTACCGGGGGGACTGCCCTACAATGAGCAGTTCTTC.

Only one count was recorded for this clonotype. The rearrangement uses TRBV2 and TRBJ1-2; D gene ambiguous. The length of the CDR3 is 14 residues. V was shortened by 8 bases and J by 3 bases, with 16 bases between the two germline ends. Germline assignment: CDR1 SNHLY and CDR2 FYNNEI. CDR3 sequence: CASVPLDSYYGYTF. The CDR3 nucleotides read TGTGCCAGCGTCCCCTTAGACTCCTACTATGGCTACACCTTC.

V gene TRBV28 combines with J gene TRBJ2-7; 9 positions agree with TRBD1. V was pared by 2 bases and J by 2 bases, with 13 bases of the junction left unmatched. The CDR3 consists of 18 residues. Germline loops: CDR1 MDHEN, CDR2 SYDVKM. The CDR3 nucleotides are TGTGCCAGCAGTTTACAGGGACAGGGTTTGATCTTTACCTACGAGCAGTACTTC. It encodes CASSLQGQGLIFTYEQYF.

The chain carries TRBV7-8 and TRBJ2-5; 7 nucleotides match TRBD1. The CDR3 consists of 16 residues. CDR1 and CDR2 from the germline V gene are SGHVS and FQNEAQ. Trimming cost V 7 bases and J 5 bases; bases outside gene matches: 16. The CDR3 sequence is CASTEMLGTVSETQYF. The CDR3 DNA reads as TGTGCCAGCACCGAGATGCTGGGGACAGTTTCGGAGACCCAGTACTTC.

This chain links TRBV24-1 with TRBJ1-2; a possible D gene is TRBD1 (6 bases). The germline gives CDR1 KGHDR, CDR2 SFDVKD. V was clipped by 4 bases and J by 2 bases, with 16 bases between them. There are 16 residues in the CDR3. Here the CDR3 reads CATSDPAGGTNYGYTF. The CDR3 DNA is TGTGCCACCAGTGACCCTGCGGGGGGCACGAACTATGGCTACACCTTC.

The chain carries TRBV24-1 and TRBJ2-2; 7 bases match TRBD1. Germline lookup yields CDR1 KGHDR and CDR2 SFDVKD. V lost 0 bases to trimming and J lost 0 bases; unmatched junction nucleotides: 3. This CDR3 contains 17 residues. CDR3 in DNA: TGTGCCACCAGTGATTTGCAGAGGGGGCCGAACACCGGGGAGCTGTTTTTT. Translated: CATSDLQRGPNTGELFF.

The V call is TRBV9, the J call TRBJ2-5; 7 bases match TRBD1. V shed 1 base and J 0 bases; nucleotides not matched to a gene: 6. The CDR3 extends over 16 amino acids. Germline lookup yields CDR1 SGDLS and CDR2 YYNGEE. The CDR3 reads CASSVPLQGDQETQYF. The CDR3 region has the DNA TGTGCCAGCAGCGTACCGCTCCAGGGGGACCAAGAGACCCAGTACTTC.

V is TRBV3-1 and J is TRBJ2-5; 9 bases are a match to TRBD2. CDR1 LGHDT and CDR2 YNNKEL come from the germline V gene (reference sequence). The CDR3 totals 17 residues. The J segment lost 3 bases and the V segment lost 2 bases, leaving 10 bases of the junction unmatched. The CDR3 spells CASSQPVIAGVEETQYF. In nucleotides, the CDR3 is TGTGCCAGCAGCCAACCCGTAATAGCGGGAGTGGAAGAGACCCAGTACTTC.

V gene TRBV24-1 combines with J gene TRBJ2-1; D is possibly TRBD1 (5 bases). CDR1 and CDR2 (germline): KGHDR, SFDVKD. With 3 bases removed from V and 9 bases from J, the gap between germline ends came to 11 bases. This CDR3 spans 13 amino acids. CDR3 in amino acids: CATSDGAVSEQFF. CDR3 nucleotide sequence: TGTGCCACCAGTGATGGGGCGGTCAGTGAGCAGTTCTTC.

This rearrangement joins TRBV12-3 or TRBV12-4 to TRBJ1-5; perhaps TRBD1 as D (6 bases). There are 15 residues in the CDR3. V was pared by 6 bases and J by 2 bases, with 14 bases between. The CDR3 reads CASSTLRTGNQPQHF. CDR3 nucleotide sequence: TGTGCCAGCAGCACTTTAAGGACAGGCAATCAGCCCCAGCATTTT.